The sequence of this T cell receptor (beta chain) was determined in a study of blood T cell repertoires in COVID-19. CDR3 size: 14 residues. Trimming took off 7 bases at V and 2 bases at J, with 13 bases between the two ends. The V gene's germline CDR1 is MNHEY and CDR2 SMNVEV (reference sequence). Authors' methods: Reference gene primer amplification in the assay estimated nucleated cell counts. The protocol was immunoSEQ multiplex PCR, while the TCRdb copy is restricted to in-frame clones and leaves out a portion. Clone size and the V and J calls come from that table; the DNA yielded D and trimming. The sample includes 150,000 to 200,000 clones, less than 85% seen only once; the top ten take 12%.

V is TRBV27 and J is TRBJ2-3, with D unclear. Source material: PBMCs or T cells enriched from blood (not recorded which). The receptor was derived from a man between 50 and 59 years old who had recovered from COVID-19. The CDR3 coding sequence is TGTGCCAGCATCCACCGAGAGATCACAGATACGCAGTATTTT. Residues: CASIHREITDTQYF.